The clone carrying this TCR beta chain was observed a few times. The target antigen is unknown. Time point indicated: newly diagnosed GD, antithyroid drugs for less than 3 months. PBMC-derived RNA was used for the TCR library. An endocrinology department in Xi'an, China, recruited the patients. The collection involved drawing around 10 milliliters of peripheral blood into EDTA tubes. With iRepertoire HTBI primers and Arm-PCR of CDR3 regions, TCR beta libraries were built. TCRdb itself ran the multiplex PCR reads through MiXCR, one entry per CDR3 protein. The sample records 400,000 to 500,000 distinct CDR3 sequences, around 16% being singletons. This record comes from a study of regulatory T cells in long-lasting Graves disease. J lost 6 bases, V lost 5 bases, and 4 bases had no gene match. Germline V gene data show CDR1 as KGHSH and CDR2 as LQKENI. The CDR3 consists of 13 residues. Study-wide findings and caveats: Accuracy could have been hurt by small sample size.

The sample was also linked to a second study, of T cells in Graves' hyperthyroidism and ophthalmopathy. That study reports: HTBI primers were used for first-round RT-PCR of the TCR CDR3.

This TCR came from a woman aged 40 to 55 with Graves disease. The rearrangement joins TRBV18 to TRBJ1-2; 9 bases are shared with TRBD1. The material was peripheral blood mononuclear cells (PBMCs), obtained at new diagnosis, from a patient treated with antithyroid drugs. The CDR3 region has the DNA TGTGCCAGCTCAACCCGGGACAGGGATGGCTACACCTTC. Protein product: CASSTRDRDGYTF. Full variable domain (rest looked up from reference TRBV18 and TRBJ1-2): NAGVMQNPRHLVRRRGQEARLRCSPMKGHSHVYWYRQLPEEGLKFMVYLQKENIIDESGMPKERFSAEFPKEGPSILRIQQVVRGDSAAYFCASSTRDRDGYTFGSGTRLTVV.